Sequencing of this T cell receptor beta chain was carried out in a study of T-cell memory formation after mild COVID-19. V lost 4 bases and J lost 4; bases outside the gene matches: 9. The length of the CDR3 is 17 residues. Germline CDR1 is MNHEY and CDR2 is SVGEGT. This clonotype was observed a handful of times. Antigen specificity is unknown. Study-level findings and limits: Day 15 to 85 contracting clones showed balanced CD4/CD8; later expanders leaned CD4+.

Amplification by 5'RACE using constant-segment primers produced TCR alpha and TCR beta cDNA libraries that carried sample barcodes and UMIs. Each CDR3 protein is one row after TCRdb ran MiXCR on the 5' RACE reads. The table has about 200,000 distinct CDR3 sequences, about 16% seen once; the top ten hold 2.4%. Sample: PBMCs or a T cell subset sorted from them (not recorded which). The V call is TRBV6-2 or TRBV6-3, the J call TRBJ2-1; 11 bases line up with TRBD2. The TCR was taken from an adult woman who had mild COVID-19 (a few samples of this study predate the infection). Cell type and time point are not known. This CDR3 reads CASSSPTGTSGYNEQFF. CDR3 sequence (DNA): TGTGCCAGCAGTTCCCCGACCGGGACTAGCGGATACAATGAGCAGTTCTTC.